This entry describes one T cell receptor beta chain. Its cognate antigen is unknown. Diagnoses used clinical symptoms, serum thyroxine and TRAb, thyroid ultrasound and orbital computed tomography. This record belongs to a study of T cells in Graves' hyperthyroidism and ophthalmopathy. Researchers amplified the TCR beta CDR3 regions from RNA transcripts. RT-PCR in the first round (using the HTBI primer set) targeted the TCR CDR3. TCRdb reprocessed the multiplex PCR reads with MiXCR, giving one entry per CDR3 protein. The sample yields 650,000 to 800,000 distinct CDR3 sequences, roughly 46% seen once. General study points: Most thyroid clonotypes with frequency above 0.001 were detected in blood. Ophthalmopathy stood apart from stable hyperthyroidism in a 13 V-J model.

The sequence was obtained from an adult man with Graves' disease, either hyperthyroidism or ophthalmopathy (not recorded which). Sequencing input: peripheral blood or thyroid tissue (not recorded which).

CDR3: CASSPSEDRGQPQHF. The CDR3, as DNA: TGTGCCAGTAGCCCCTCCGAGGACAGGGGCCAGCCCCAGCATTTT. V is TRBV19 and J is TRBJ1-5, with TRBD1 matching 9 bases. The trim removed 6 bases at V and 7 bases at J, leaving 10 bases unmatched. The CDR3 is made up of 15 amino acids. The germline gives CDR1 LNHDA, CDR2 SQIVND (reference sequence).